These 8 T cell receptor beta chains were sequenced from one sample in a study of neurological immune-mediated disorders. TCRdb re-called the 5' RACE reads with MiXCR, one entry per CDR3 protein. The profile shows 53,000 or so distinct CDR3 sequences, approximately 8.4% of them singletons. Regarding time point: longitudinal time-point 3. The sample was PBMCs. The receptors were gathered from a middle-aged woman in good health.

This clonotype occurred many times. The J gene is TRBJ1-5, the V gene TRBV5-1; D is perhaps TRBD1 (6 bases). The CDR3 loop spans 13 amino acids. Trimming shortened V by 4 bases and J by 7 bases, and 12 bases separated the two germline ends. Germline values: CDR1 SGHRS, CDR2 YFSETQ. The CDR3 sequence is CASSLDRKQPQHF. The CDR3 DNA sequence: TGCGCCAGCAGCCTGGACAGAAAACAGCCCCAGCATTTT.

This chain links TRBV5-1 with TRBJ1-4; D gene unclear. V was clipped by 1 base and J by 4 bases, with 11 bases between them. The germline CDR1 and CDR2 sequences are SGHRS and YFSETQ. The CDR3 is 15 amino acids. CDR3 bases: TGCGCCAGCAGCTTGACTGCCCAGTTTAATGAAAAACTGTTTTTT. It yields the protein CASSLTAQFNEKLFF.

This clonotype was found many times. CDR3 in amino acids: CASSLGGARGHRYEQYF. The CDR3 nucleotides are TGTGCCAGCAGCCTGGGGGGGGCCAGGGGGCATCGGTACGAGCAGTACTTC. The chain links TRBV7-9 to TRBJ2-7, with D possibly being TRBD1 (8 bases). V lost 5 bases and J 4 bases, leaving 24 bases between the germline ends. CDR3 length: 17 amino acids. From germline, CDR1 is SEHNR and CDR2 FQNEAQ (reference sequence).

The sample holds many counts of this clonotype. This chain links TRBV6-2 or TRBV6-3 with TRBJ1-1; D is perhaps TRBD1 (5 bases). The CDR3 has 16 residues. From germline, CDR1 is MNHEY and CDR2 SVGEGT. Trimming removed 10 bases from V and 0 bases from J, with 21 bases in between. CDR3 sequence: CATMGGDGRMNTEAFF. CDR3 nucleotide sequence: TGTGCCACTATGGGAGGGGACGGACGAATGAACACTGAAGCTTTCTTT.

V is TRBV10-3 and J is TRBJ1-5; 9 positions match TRBD1. The CDR3 totals 16 residues. The V segment lost 5 bases and the J segment 1 base; nucleotides outside the gene matches: 6. CDR1 and CDR2 (germline): ENHRY, SYGVKD. CDR3 amino acids: CAISKTGTGSNQPQHF. The CDR3 nucleotides read TGTGCCATCAGTAAGACCGGGACAGGGAGCAATCAGCCCCAGCATTTT.

This clonotype was detected many times. J is TRBJ2-6 and V is TRBV15; D possibly uses TRBD1 or TRBD2 (5 bases each). V shed 0 bases and J shed 5 bases, with 20 bases lying between them. CDR3 length: 19 amino acids. The germline V gene encodes CDR1 LNHNV and CDR2 YYDKDF (reference sequence). CDR3 loop: CATSRDGASRGLRANVLTF. The CDR3 nucleotides read TGTGCCACCAGCAGAGATGGGGCTAGCAGAGGCTTGCGGGCCAACGTCCTGACTTTC.

In this sample, this clonotype turned up many times. The gene calls are TRBV6-2 or TRBV6-3 and TRBJ1-1, with D hard to call. The CDR3 is 13 amino acids. Germline CDR1 and CDR2: MNHEY and SVGEGT. Between the trimmed V and J ends, which lost 8 bases and 0 bases, there was a span of 10 bases. The CDR3: CASSSDMNTEAFF. Here the CDR3 DNA reads TGTGCCAGCTCGTCGGATATGAACACTGAAGCTTTCTTT.

This clonotype was detected many times. The CDR3 protein is CARGGAGGTEAFF. The CDR3 nucleotides read TGTGCCAGAGGGGGGGCAGGGGGCACTGAAGCTTTCTTT. This chain uses TRBV2 with TRBJ1-1; the match to TRBD1 covers 7 bases. Looked up from germline, CDR1 is SNHLY and CDR2 is FYNNEI. This CDR3 contains 13 residues. The trim removed 9 bases at V and 4 bases at J, leaving 8 bases unmatched.